The subject of this entry is one TCR beta chain. Antigen specificity is unknown. PCR involved 60 Vbeta and 13 Jbeta primers. Repertoires were generated with immunoSEQ multiplex PCR, while TCRdb's copy carries only in-frame clones and drops some. The sample shows roughly 200,000 clones, around three quarters of them seen only once. This entry belongs to a study of cytomegalovirus exposure and HLA in healthy donors. Whole-study findings and limits: The later analysis indicated that the majority of CMV-associated TCR beta chains appeared HLA-restricted. In a later analysis, at a false discovery rate of 0.05, about 17,000 TCR beta sequences matched HLA alleles. Excluded were some V segments that proved indistinguishable, including TRBV6-2 and TRBV6-3.

Germline values: CDR1 SGHNT, CDR2 YYREEE (reference sequence). The CDR3 spans 12 residues. Germline trimming cut 4 bases from V and 13 bases from J; bases unmatched to any gene: 7. The chain links TRBV5-4 to TRBJ2-3; TRBD1 matches 9 bases. This receptor was obtained from a man aged 40-55 years in good health and CMV-seronegative. Sequencing was carried out using PBMCs. DNA for the CDR3: TGTGCCAGCAGCACGGGACAGGGCCGAGAGTATTTT. Protein sequence: CASSTGQGREYF.